These T cell receptor beta chains were read from a single sample in a study of blood T cell repertoires in COVID-19. Libraries were prepared by immunoSEQ multiplex PCR; TCRdb keeps only in-frame clonotypes and omits some of them. This table has hundreds of thousands of clones, approximately 90% appearing once. The sequenced material came from PBMCs or T cells enriched from blood (not recorded which). The receptors stem from a man aged 35 to 55 who had recovered from COVID-19. CDR3s leave out the opening cysteine and the closing phenylalanine or tryptophan.

cdr3_aa | v_call
ASSYGGGEVGNEQF | TRBV11-1
AISGRQGAVVTEAF | TRBV10-3
ASSSQGDLGYT | TRBV7-9
ASSFGGQGFNQPQH | TRBV28
ASSRGLAEQF | TRBV3-1/TRBV3-2
ASSLIQGIEQY | TRBV7-9
ATSRDRRGRGTGELF | TRBV15
ASSQGRGGMYEQY | TRBV3-1/TRBV3-2
ASSQGLGGRRYEQY | TRBV4-1
ASSQGQSPLH | TRBV6-5
ASSLGRDWGNSPLH | TRBV5-1
ASSRLAGPNTGELF | TRBV7-8
ASSPPDRGHYEQY | TRBV6-5
ASSRQGVGIQY | TRBV11-3
ASSLLGGKNTEAF | TRBV28
ASSLSLPGDVYT | TRBV5-1
ASSSLAGEQY | TRBV12-3/TRBV12-4
ASTQTGRSSYEQY | TRBV7-9
ASSWDSQETQY | TRBV5-4
AWTGQSNQPQH | TRBV30
ASSWQGGETQY | TRBV6-6
ASSLWGQLSQPQH | TRBV28
ASSLGLAGGRETQY | TRBV7-7
ATSETGSQPQH | TRBV24-1
ASSGGTGGLYSNQPQH | TRBV6-1
ASSLTGHSSYNEQF | TRBV5-1
ATSDPGQSYEQY | TRBV24-1
ASSLGLAGGTDTQY | TRBV5-1
ASSRRQRYNEQF | TRBV9
ASSNRDTLSYEQY | TRBV18